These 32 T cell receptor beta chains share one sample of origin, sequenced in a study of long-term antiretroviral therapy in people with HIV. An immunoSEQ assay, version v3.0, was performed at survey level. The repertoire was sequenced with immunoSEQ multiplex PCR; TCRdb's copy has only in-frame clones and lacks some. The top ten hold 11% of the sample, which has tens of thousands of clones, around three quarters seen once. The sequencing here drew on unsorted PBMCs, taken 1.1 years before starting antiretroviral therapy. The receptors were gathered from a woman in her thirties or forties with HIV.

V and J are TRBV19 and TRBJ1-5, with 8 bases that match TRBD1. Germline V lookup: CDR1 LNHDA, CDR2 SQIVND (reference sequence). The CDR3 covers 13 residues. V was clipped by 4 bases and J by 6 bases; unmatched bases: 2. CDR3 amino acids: CASSTQGAQPQHF. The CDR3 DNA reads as TGTGCCAGTAGTACCCAGGGGGCTCAGCCCCAGCATTTT.

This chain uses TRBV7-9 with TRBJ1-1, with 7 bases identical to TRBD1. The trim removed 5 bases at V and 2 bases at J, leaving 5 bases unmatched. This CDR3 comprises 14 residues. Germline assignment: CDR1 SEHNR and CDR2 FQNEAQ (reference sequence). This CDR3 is CASSRQGSNTEAFF. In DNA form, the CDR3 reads TGTGCCAGCAGCCGACAGGGTTCTAACACTGAAGCTTTCTTT.

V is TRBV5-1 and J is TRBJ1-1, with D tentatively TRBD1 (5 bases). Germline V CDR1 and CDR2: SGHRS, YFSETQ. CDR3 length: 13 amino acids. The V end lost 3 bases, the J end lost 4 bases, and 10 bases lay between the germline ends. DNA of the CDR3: TGCGCCAGCAGCTCCCCCGGGGCCACTGAAGCTTTCTTT. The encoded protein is CASSSPGATEAFF.

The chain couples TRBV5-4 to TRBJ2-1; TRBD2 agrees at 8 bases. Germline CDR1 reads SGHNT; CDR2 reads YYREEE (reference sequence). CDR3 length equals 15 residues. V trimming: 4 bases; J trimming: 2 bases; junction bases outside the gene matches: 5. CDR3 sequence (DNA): TGTGCCAGCAGCCGGGGACTAGAGACCTACAATGAGCAGTTCTTC. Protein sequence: CASSRGLETYNEQFF.

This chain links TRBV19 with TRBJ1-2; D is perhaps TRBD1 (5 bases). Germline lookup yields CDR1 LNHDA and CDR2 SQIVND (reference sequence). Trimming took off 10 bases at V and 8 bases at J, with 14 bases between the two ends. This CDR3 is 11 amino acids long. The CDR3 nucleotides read TGTGCCACCAGCGAGGGGCTCGGCTACACCTTC. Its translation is CATSEGLGYTF.

CDR3 region: CASSQPDRGFYGYTF. CDR3 coding DNA: TGCGCCAGCAGCCAACCTGACAGGGGATTCTATGGCTACACCTTC. V and J are TRBV4-3 and TRBJ1-2, with TRBD1 identical over 8 bases. With V trimmed by 2 bases and J by 4 bases, 6 bases remained unmatched. Germline V lookup: CDR1 LGHNA, CDR2 YSLEER. The CDR3 spans 15 residues.

The CDR3 nucleotides are TGTGCCAGCAGCTTAGGGAATGAGCAGTTCTTC. This sequence encodes CASSLGNEQFF. The chain recombines TRBV5-6 with TRBJ2-1; D call uncertain. Trimming took off 2 bases at V and 7 bases at J, with 4 bases between the two ends. The germline gives CDR1 SGHDT, CDR2 YYEEEE. This CDR3 comprises 11 residues.

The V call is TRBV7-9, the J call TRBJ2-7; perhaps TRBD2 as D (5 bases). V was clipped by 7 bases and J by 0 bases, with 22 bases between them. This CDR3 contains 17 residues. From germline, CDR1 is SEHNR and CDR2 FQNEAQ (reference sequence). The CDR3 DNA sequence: TGTGCCAGCACTAGGCCGGGCGAAAACCGGGACTCCTACGAGCAGTACTTC. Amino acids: CASTRPGENRDSYEQYF.

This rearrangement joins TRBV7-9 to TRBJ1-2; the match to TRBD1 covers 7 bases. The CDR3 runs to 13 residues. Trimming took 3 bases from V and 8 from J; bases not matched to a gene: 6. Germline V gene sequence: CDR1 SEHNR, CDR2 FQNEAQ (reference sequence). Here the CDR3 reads CASSLSTGSGYTF. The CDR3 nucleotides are TGTGCCAGCAGCTTGTCGACAGGGTCCGGCTACACCTTC.

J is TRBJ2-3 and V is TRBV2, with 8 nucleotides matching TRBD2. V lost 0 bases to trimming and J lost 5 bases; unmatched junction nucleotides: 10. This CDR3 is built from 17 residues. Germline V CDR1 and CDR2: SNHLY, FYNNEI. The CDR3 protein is CASSEAPGLGFGDTQYF. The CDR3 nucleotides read TGTGCCAGCAGTGAAGCGCCGGGACTAGGATTCGGAGATACGCAGTATTTT. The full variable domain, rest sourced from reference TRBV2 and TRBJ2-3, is EPEVTQTPSHQVTQMGQEVILRCVPISNHLYFYWYRQILGQKVEFLVSFYNNEISEKSEIFDDQFSVERPDGSNFTLKIRSTKLEDSAMYFCASSEAPGLGFGDTQYFGPGTRLTVL.

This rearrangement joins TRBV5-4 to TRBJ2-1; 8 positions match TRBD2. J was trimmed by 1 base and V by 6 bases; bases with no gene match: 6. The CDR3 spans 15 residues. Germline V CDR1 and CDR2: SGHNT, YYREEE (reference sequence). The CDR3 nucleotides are TGTGCCAGCACTCCGGGACTAGTGTCCTACAATGAGCAGTTCTTC. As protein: CASTPGLVSYNEQFF.

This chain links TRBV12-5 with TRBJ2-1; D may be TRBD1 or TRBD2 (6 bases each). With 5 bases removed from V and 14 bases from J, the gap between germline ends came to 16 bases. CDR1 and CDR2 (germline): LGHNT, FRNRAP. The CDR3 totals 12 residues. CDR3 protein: CASGPEGGPKFF. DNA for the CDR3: TGTGCTAGTGGTCCCGAGGGGGGACCGAAGTTCTTC.

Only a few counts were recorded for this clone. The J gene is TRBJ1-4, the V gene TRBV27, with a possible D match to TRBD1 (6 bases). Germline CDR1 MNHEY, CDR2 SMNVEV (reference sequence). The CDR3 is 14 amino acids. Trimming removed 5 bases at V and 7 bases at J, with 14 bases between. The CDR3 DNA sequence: TGTGCCAGCAGTCCCTGGACAGAAAGTGAAAAACTGTTTTTT. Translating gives CASSPWTESEKLFF. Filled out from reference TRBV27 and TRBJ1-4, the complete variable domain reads EAQVTQNPRYLITVTGKKLTVTCSQNMNHEYMSWYRQDPGLGLRQIYYSMNVEVTDKGDVPEGYKVSRKEKRNFPLILESPSPNQTSLYFCASSPWTESEKLFFGSGTQLSVL.

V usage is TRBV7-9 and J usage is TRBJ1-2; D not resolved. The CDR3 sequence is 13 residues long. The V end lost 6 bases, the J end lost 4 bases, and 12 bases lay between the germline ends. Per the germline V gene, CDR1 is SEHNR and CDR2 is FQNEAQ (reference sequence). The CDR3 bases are TGTGCCAGCAGGGGAGGGTCGGGCTATGGCTACACCTTC. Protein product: CASRGGSGYGYTF.

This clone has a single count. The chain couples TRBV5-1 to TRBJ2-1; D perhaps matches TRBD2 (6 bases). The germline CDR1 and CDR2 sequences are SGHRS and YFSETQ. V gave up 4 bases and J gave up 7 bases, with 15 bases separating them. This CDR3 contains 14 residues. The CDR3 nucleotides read TGCGCCAGCAGCCTGGCGGGACCGCTGAATGAGCAGTTCTTC. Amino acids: CASSLAGPLNEQFF.

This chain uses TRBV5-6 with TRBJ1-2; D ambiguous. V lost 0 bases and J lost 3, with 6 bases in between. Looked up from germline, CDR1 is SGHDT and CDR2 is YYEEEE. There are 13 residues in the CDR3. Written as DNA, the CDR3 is TGTGCCAGCAGCTTGGGGGTATACTATGGCTACACCTTC. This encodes CASSLGVYYGYTF.

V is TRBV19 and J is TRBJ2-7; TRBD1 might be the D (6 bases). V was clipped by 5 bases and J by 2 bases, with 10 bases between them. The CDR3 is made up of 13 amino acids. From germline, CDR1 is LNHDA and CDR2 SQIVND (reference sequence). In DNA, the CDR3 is TGTGCCAGTAGTTATGACAGGACCTACGAGCAGTACTTC. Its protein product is CASSYDRTYEQYF. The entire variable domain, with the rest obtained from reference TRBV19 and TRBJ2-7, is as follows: DGGITQSPKYLFRKEGQNVTLSCEQNLNHDAMYWYRQDPGQGLRLIYYSQIVNDFQKGDIAEGYSVSREKKESFPLTVTSAQKNPTAFYLCASSYDRTYEQYFGPGTRLTVT.

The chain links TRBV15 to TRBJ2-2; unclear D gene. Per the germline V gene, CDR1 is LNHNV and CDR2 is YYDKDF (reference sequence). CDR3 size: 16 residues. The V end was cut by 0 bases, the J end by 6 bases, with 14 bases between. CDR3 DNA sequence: TGTGCCACCAGCAGAGAATCGGTCTTGGTCCCCGGGGAGCTGTTTTTT. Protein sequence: CATSRESVLVPGELFF.

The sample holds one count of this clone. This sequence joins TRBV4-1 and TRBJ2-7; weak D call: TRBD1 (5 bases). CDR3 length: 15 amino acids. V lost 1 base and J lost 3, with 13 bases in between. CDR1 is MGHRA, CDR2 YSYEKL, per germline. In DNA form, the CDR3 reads TGCGCCAGCAGCCAAGGGGCAGGGTCGTTCTACGAGCAGTACTTC. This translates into CASSQGAGSFYEQYF.

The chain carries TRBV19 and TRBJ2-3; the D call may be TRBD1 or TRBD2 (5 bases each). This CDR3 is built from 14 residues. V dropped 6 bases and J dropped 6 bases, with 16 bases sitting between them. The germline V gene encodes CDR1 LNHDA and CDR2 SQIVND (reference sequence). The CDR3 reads CASSLLGERDTQYF. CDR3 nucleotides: TGTGCCAGTAGCCTACTGGGGGAGCGGGATACGCAGTATTTT.

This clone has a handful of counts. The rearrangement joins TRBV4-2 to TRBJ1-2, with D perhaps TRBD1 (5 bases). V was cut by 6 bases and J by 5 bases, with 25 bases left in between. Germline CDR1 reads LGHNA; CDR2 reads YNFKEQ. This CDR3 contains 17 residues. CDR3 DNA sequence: TGTGCCAGCAGAGACGAAGAGGGCGTTGCCAGGGAATATGGCTACACCTTC. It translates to CASRDEEGVAREYGYTF.

The CDR3 sequence is CASTSLSYEQYF. The CDR3 DNA is TGTGCCAGCACCTCTCTCTCCTACGAGCAGTACTTC. The J gene is TRBJ2-7, the V gene TRBV7-9; D remains unclear. The V gene's germline CDR1 is SEHNR and CDR2 FQNEAQ (reference sequence). This CDR3 is 12 amino acids long. V was trimmed by 7 bases and J by 0 bases, leaving 7 bases between them.

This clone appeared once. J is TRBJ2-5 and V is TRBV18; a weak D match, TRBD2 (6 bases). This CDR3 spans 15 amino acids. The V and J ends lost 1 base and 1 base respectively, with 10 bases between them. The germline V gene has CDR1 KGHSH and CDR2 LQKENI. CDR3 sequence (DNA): TGTGCCAGCTCACCACTGGCGGGGAGCCAAGAGACCCAGTACTTC. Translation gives CASSPLAGSQETQYF. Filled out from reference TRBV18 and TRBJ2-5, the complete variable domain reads NAGVMQNPRHLVRRRGQEARLRCSPMKGHSHVYWYRQLPEEGLKFMVYLQKENIIDESGMPKERFSAEFPKEGPSILRIQQVVRGDSAAYFCASSPLAGSQETQYFGPGTRLLVL.

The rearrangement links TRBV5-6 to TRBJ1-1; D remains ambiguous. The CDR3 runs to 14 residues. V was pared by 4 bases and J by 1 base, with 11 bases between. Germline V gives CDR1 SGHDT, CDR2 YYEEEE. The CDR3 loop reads CASSLLQRNTEAFF. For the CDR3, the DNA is TGTGCCAGCAGCCTCCTCCAGCGGAACACTGAAGCTTTCTTT. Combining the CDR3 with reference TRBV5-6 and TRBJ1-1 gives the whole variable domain DAGVTQSPTHLIKTRGQQVTLRCSPKSGHDTVSWYQQALGQGPQFIFQYYEEEERQRGNFPDRFSGHQFPNYSSELNVNALLLGDSALYLCASSLLQRNTEAFFGQGTRLTVV.

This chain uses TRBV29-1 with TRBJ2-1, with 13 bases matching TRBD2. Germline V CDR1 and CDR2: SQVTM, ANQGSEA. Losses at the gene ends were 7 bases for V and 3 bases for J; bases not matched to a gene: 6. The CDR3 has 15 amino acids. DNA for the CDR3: TGCAGCGCAGGGGGGACTAGCGGGGTCTACAATGAGCAGTTCTTC. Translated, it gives CSAGGTSGVYNEQFF.

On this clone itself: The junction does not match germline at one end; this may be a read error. CDR3 amino acids: CASSQSGLGQGTQYF. The CDR3 DNA is TGTGCCAGCAGCCAATCAGGACTAGGGCAAGGGACCCAGTACTTC. The rearrangement links TRBV14 to TRBJ2-5; 7 bases align to TRBD2. The CDR3 length is 15 residues. The germline gives CDR1 SGHDN, CDR2 FVKESK.

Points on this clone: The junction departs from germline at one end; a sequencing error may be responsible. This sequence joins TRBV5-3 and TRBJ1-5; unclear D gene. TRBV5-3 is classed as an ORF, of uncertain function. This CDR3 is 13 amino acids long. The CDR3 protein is CASSSEADQPQHF. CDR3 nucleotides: TGTGCCAGCAGCTCTGAGGCAGATCAGCCCCAGCATTTT.

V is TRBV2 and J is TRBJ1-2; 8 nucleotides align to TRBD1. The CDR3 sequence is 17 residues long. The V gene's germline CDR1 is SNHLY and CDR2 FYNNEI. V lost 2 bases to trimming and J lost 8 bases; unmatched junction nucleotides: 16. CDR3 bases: TGTGCCAGCAGTGAAAGGGACCGGACAGGGATAGGTGGAGGCTACACCTTC. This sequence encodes CASSERDRTGIGGGYTF.

The CDR3 DNA is TGTGCCATCAGTGAGCCGTGGGACGGAGAAGGAGGAGAGACCCAGTACTTC. It codes for CAISEPWDGEGGETQYF. The chain employs TRBV10-3 and TRBJ2-5; possibly TRBD1 or TRBD2 for D (5 bases each). This CDR3 has 17 residues. V was cut by 2 bases and J by 4 bases, with 20 bases left in between. The germline gives CDR1 ENHRY, CDR2 SYGVKD.

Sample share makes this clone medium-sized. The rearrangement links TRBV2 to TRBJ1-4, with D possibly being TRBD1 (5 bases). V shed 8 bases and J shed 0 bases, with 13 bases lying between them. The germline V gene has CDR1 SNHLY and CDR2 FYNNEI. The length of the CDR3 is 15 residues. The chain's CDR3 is CASRGVDATNEKLFF. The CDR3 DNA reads TGTGCCAGCCGGGGGGTAGACGCAACTAATGAAAAACTGTTTTTT. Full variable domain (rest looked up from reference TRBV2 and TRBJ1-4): EPEVTQTPSHQVTQMGQEVILRCVPISNHLYFYWYRQILGQKVEFLVSFYNNEISEKSEIFDDQFSVERPDGSNFTLKIRSTKLEDSAMYFCASRGVDATNEKLFFGSGTQLSVL.

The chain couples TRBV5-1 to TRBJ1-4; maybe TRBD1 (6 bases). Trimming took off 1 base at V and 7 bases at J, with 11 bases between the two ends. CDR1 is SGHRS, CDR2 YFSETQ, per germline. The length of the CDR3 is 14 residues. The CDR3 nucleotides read TGCGCCAGCAGCTTGAAACAGGGCGGTGAAAAACTGTTTTTT. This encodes CASSLKQGGEKLFF.

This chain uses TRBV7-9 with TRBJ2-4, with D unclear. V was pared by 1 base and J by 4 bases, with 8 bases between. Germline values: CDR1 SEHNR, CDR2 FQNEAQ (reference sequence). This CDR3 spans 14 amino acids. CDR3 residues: CASSLVNSKNIQYF. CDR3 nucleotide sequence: TGTGCCAGCAGCTTAGTCAACAGTAAAAACATTCAGTACTTC.